This passage covers 27 T cell receptor beta chains from one sample sequenced in a study of cytomegalovirus exposure and HLA in healthy donors. The study ran its PCR with 60 Vbeta and 13 Jbeta primers. The method was immunoSEQ multiplex PCR; TCRdb's version includes in-frame clones alone and lacks a portion of them. This sample yields approximately 210,000 clones, of which approximately 79% are seen a single time; approximately 2% belongs to the top ten. Source material: PBMCs. Every receptor here comes from a male donor in good health and CMV-seronegative.

CDR3 residues: CASSNRDTEAFF. The CDR3, as DNA: TGTGCCAGCAGCAACAGGGACACTGAAGCTTTCTTT. This sequence joins TRBV9 and TRBJ1-1, with D perhaps matching TRBD1 (6 bases). Trimming shortened V by 4 bases and J by 3 bases, and 7 bases separated the two germline ends. Germline CDR1 SGDLS, CDR2 YYNGEE. The CDR3 extends over 12 amino acids.

V usage is TRBV29-1 and J usage is TRBJ1-5; TRBD1 matches at 9 bases. This CDR3 has 12 amino acids. V dropped 7 bases and J dropped 4; count of bases not matched to a gene: 2. Germline lookup yields CDR1 SQVTM and CDR2 ANQGSEA. CDR3 sequence: CSAGQGNQPQHF. The CDR3 nucleotides read TGCAGCGCGGGACAGGGTAATCAGCCCCAGCATTTT.

V and J are TRBV7-3 and TRBJ2-6, with D maybe TRBD2 (5 bases). The CDR3 runs to 16 residues. Germline CDR1 reads SGHTA; CDR2 reads FQGTGA. Trimming took 2 bases from V and 0 from J, leaving 8 bases between them. CDR3 loop: CASSLGLNSGANVLTF. The CDR3 DNA follows: TGTGCCAGCAGCTTAGGACTCAACTCTGGGGCCAACGTCCTGACTTTC.

A single count supports this clone. The chain recombines TRBV5-4 with TRBJ1-2; 10 positions agree with TRBD1. CDR3 size: 15 residues. The trim removed 3 bases at V and 2 bases at J, leaving 4 bases unmatched. CDR1 is SGHNT, CDR2 YYREEE, per germline (reference sequence). As DNA, the CDR3 is TGTGCCAGCAGCTACCGACAGGGGGCAAACTATGGCTACACCTTC. This encodes CASSYRQGANYGYTF.

The V call is TRBV2, the J call TRBJ2-2; D uncertain. The V gene's germline CDR1 is SNHLY and CDR2 FYNNEI. V lost 4 bases and J lost 0, with 15 bases in between. This CDR3 comprises 17 residues. CDR3 sequence: CASSGVNWAANTGELFF. The CDR3 bases are TGTGCCAGCAGTGGTGTTAATTGGGCCGCGAACACCGGGGAGCTGTTTTTT. Complete variable domain (other parts from reference TRBV2 and TRBJ2-2): EPEVTQTPSHQVTQMGQEVILRCVPISNHLYFYWYRQILGQKVEFLVSFYNNEISEKSEIFDDQFSVERPDGSNFTLKIRSTKLEDSAMYFCASSGVNWAANTGELFFGEGSRLTVL.

The gene calls are TRBV4-1 and TRBJ2-1, with D unresolved. Per germline, CDR1 MGHRA and CDR2 YSYEKL. V was pared by 1 base and J by 7 bases, with 14 bases between. The CDR3 extends over 15 amino acids. In DNA form, the CDR3 reads TGCGCCAGCAGCCAAGGAGAGGCTCGTGAGAATGAGCAGTTCTTC. Translated, it gives CASSQGEARENEQFF.

The chain couples TRBV28 to TRBJ2-5; TRBD1 aligns across 7 bases. V dropped 4 bases and J dropped 2; count of bases not matched to a gene: 13. The CDR3 is 17 residues long. The germline V gene encodes CDR1 MDHEN and CDR2 SYDVKM. CDR3: CASSSDLGTVVQETQYF. DNA of the CDR3: TGTGCCAGCAGTTCCGACCTCGGGACAGTAGTTCAAGAGACCCAGTACTTC.

V usage is TRBV30 and J usage is TRBJ2-5; D unresolved. From germline, CDR1 is GTSNPN and CDR2 SVGIG (reference sequence). CDR3 length: 12 amino acids. Deletions cut 3 bases from V and 5 bases from J, with 10 bases between. CDR3 coding DNA: TGTGCCTGGAGCTTAGATATGGAGACCCAGTACTTC. It translates to CAWSLDMETQYF.

J is TRBJ1-2 and V is TRBV28; D remains ambiguous. V was cut by 11 bases and J by 5 bases, with 12 bases left in between. The CDR3 runs 11 residues. The germline gives CDR1 MDHEN, CDR2 SYDVKM. The CDR3 DNA is TGTGCCTGCGCGGGGTCTTATGGCTACACCTTC. This translates into CACAGSYGYTF.

This clone was observed a few times. The V and J genes are TRBV7-2 and TRBJ1-6; a weak D match, TRBD1 (5 bases). CDR1 and CDR2 (germline): SGHTA, FQGNSA. V was cut by 5 bases and J by 7 bases, with 15 bases left in between. The CDR3 extends over 15 amino acids. This chain's CDR3 is CASSPKPGGNSPLHF. CDR3 sequence (DNA): TGTGCCAGCAGCCCAAAACCTGGGGGGAATTCACCCCTCCACTTT.

CDR3 bases: TGTGCCAGCAGCCCAGGGGGCACGGGGGAGACCCAGTACTTC. This translates into CASSPGGTGETQYF. The chain has TRBV7-6 and TRBJ2-5, with 8 nucleotides matching TRBD1. V shed 5 bases, J shed 5 bases, and the junction held 7 bases outside the gene matches. Per the germline V gene, CDR1 is SGHVS and CDR2 is FNYEAQ. CDR3 length equals 14 residues.

This clone was recorded a few times. The chain employs TRBV5-1 and TRBJ2-1; the match to TRBD2 covers 11 bases. Unmatched junction bases numbered 9, after V lost 9 bases and J lost 1 base. In germline, CDR1 is SGHRS, CDR2 YFSETQ. This CDR3 region has 16 residues. CDR3 DNA sequence: TGCGCCACCAAGACTAGCGGGGCTACTTCCTACAATGAGCAGTTCTTC. Residues: CATKTSGATSYNEQFF.

The chain is built from TRBV7-2 and TRBJ1-3; 10 positions match TRBD1. The CDR3 has 19 amino acids. Germline loops: CDR1 SGHTA, CDR2 FQGNSA. The V gene end was trimmed by 6 bases and the J gene end by 0 bases; junction bases not matched to a gene: 14. CDR3 amino acids: CASSRRPGQGINSGNTIYF. The CDR3 DNA reads as TGTGCCAGCAGTCGCAGACCGGGACAGGGGATTAACTCTGGAAACACCATATATTTT.

The genes are TRBV6-5 and TRBJ2-5; TRBD2 matches at 7 bases. The assigned J gene may be wrong: the sequence end matches TRBJ2-7 better. In germline, CDR1 is MNHEY, CDR2 SVGAGI. The CDR3 loop spans 15 amino acids. The DNA for the CDR3 is TGTGCCAGCAGTTACTCCCTAGCGGACCCTTACGAGCAGTACTTC. It codes for CASSYSLADPYEQYF.

This chain links TRBV9 with TRBJ2-7, with D possibly matching TRBD1 (5 bases). CDR3 length: 13 residues. Trimming removed 0 bases from V and 3 bases from J, with 7 bases in between. CDR1 is SGDLS and CDR2 is YYNGEE in the germline V gene. In DNA, the CDR3 is TGTGCCAGCAGCGTAGAGGGGTTCTACGAGCAGTACTTC. Protein: CASSVEGFYEQYF. Looking up the rest from reference TRBV9 and TRBJ2-7 gives the full variable domain: DSGVTQTPKHLITATGQRVTLRCSPRSGDLSVYWYQQSLDQGLQFLIQYYNGEERAKGNILERFSAQQFPDLHSELNLSSLELGDSALYFCASSVEGFYEQYFGPGTRLTVT.

The chain combines TRBV27 with TRBJ2-2, with 12 bases identical to TRBD2. Germline CDR1 MNHEY, CDR2 SMNVEV (reference sequence). The CDR3 spans 16 residues. Trimming took 7 bases from V and 7 from J; bases not matched to a gene: 10. CDR3 bases: TGTGCCAGCACCCTACTAGCGGGGGGCCCTATCGGGGAGCTGTTTTTT. It translates to CASTLLAGGPIGELFF.

The J gene is TRBJ2-2, the V gene TRBV28; D gene unclear. V gave up 1 base and J gave up 1 base, with 13 bases separating them. The germline V gene encodes CDR1 MDHEN and CDR2 SYDVKM. There are 17 residues in the CDR3. The chain's CDR3 is CASSLLIGAENTGELFF. For the CDR3, the DNA is TGTGCCAGCAGTTTATTAATCGGCGCGGAGAACACCGGGGAGCTGTTTTTT.

Only one count was recorded for this clone. The J gene is TRBJ2-1, the V gene TRBV2; 8 bases line up with TRBD2. Per germline, CDR1 SNHLY and CDR2 FYNNEI. The CDR3 totals 14 residues. The V and J ends lost 3 bases and 8 bases, in that order; junction bases with no gene match: 6. This CDR3 reads CASSESGSPYEQFF. CDR3 sequence (DNA): TGTGCCAGCAGTGAGAGCGGGAGTCCATATGAGCAGTTCTTC.

The chain recombines TRBV7-9 with TRBJ2-4; TRBD2 agrees at 7 bases. The CDR3 spans 15 residues. Germline CDR1 SEHNR, CDR2 FQNEAQ (reference sequence). J was trimmed by 1 base and V by 0 bases; bases with no gene match: 0. The CDR3 DNA reads as TGTGCCAGCAGCTTAGCCGGGGGGGCCAAAAACATTCAGTACTTC. This codes for CASSLAGGAKNIQYF.

J is TRBJ2-7 and V is TRBV4-2; 10 bases agree with TRBD1. The CDR3 has 15 residues. J gave up 4 bases and V 1 base, and 4 bases lay outside the gene matches. Germline V gives CDR1 LGHNA, CDR2 YNFKEQ. The CDR3 nucleotides are TGTGCCAGCAGCCAAGGACAGGGGGCCCCGTACGAGCAGTACTTC. Translating gives CASSQGQGAPYEQYF.

The sample holds a few counts of this clone. The CDR3 protein is CAWSVTGGNQPQHF. CDR3 coding DNA: TGTGCCTGGAGTGTAACAGGGGGCAATCAGCCCCAGCATTTT. The V gene is TRBV30, the J gene TRBJ1-5; TRBD1 agrees at 7 bases. The V gene's germline CDR1 is GTSNPN and CDR2 SVGIG (reference sequence). The V segment lost 0 bases and the J segment 2 bases; nucleotides outside the gene matches: 1. This CDR3 region has 14 residues.

This clone was detected a few times. The V call is TRBV19, the J call TRBJ1-2; D might be TRBD1 (5 bases). Trimming left V 3 bases short and J 0 bases short, with 8 bases between. The CDR3 runs to 14 residues. Germline CDR1 LNHDA, CDR2 SQIVND (reference sequence). CDR3 sequence: CASSIGGTNYGYTF. As DNA, the CDR3 is TGTGCCAGTAGTATCGGGGGTACTAACTATGGCTACACCTTC. The complete variable domain, with remaining parts taken from reference TRBV19 and TRBJ1-2, reads DGGITQSPKYLFRKEGQNVTLSCEQNLNHDAMYWYRQDPGQGLRLIYYSQIVNDFQKGDIAEGYSVSREKKESFPLTVTSAQKNPTAFYLCASSIGGTNYGYTFGSGTRLTVV.

The rearrangement uses TRBV5-1 and TRBJ1-4, with TRBD1 matching 7 bases. The junction had 8 bases not matched to a gene; V was cut back by 5 bases and J by 7 bases. Germline assignment: CDR1 SGHRS and CDR2 YFSETQ. This CDR3 is built from 14 residues. CDR3 sequence reads: CASSWGDRAEKLFF. CDR3 nucleotides: TGCGCCAGCAGTTGGGGCGACAGGGCTGAAAAACTGTTTTTT.

The rearrangement links TRBV7-9 to TRBJ1-4; D unclear. The CDR3 loop spans 18 amino acids. V lost 1 base and J lost 3, with 18 bases in between. Germline CDR1 and CDR2: SEHNR and FQNEAQ (reference sequence). The CDR3 here is CASSLGRPESTANEKLFF. As DNA, the CDR3 is TGTGCCAGCAGCTTAGGACGGCCGGAGTCCACGGCTAATGAAAAACTGTTTTTT.

The chain has TRBV29-1 and TRBJ2-7, with 7 bases lining up with TRBD2. Germline V gene lookup returns CDR1 SQVTM and CDR2 ANQGSEA. CDR3 size: 15 residues. V lost 3 bases and J lost 0; bases outside the gene matches: 8. The CDR3 loop is CSVDGKAGNSYEQYF. In DNA form, the CDR3 reads TGCAGCGTTGATGGGAAAGCGGGGAACTCCTACGAGCAGTACTTC.

V is TRBV11-2 and J is TRBJ1-5; D is unresolved. The germline V gene encodes CDR1 SGHAT and CDR2 FQNNGV. The length of the CDR3 is 13 residues. The germline V and J ends were trimmed by 0 bases and 10 bases, with 10 bases remaining between them. The CDR3 coding sequence is TGTGCCAGCAGCTTAGATCTTGGGCAACCCCAGCATTTT. This sequence encodes CASSLDLGQPQHF.

This clone was detected only a few times. This chain uses TRBV27 with TRBJ2-2; D is unclear. Germline lookup yields CDR1 MNHEY and CDR2 SMNVEV (reference sequence). The V gene lost 0 bases and the J gene lost 5 bases, with 4 bases spanning the gap. The length of the CDR3 is 13 residues. This CDR3 reads CASSLSETGELFF. The CDR3, as DNA: TGTGCCAGCAGTTTATCAGAGACCGGGGAGCTGTTTTTT.